Listed below are T cell receptor beta chains from one sample, sequenced in a study of cytomegalovirus exposure and HLA in healthy donors. TCRdb's table, derived via immunoSEQ multiplex PCR, lists solely in-frame clones and lacks some. The table records over 100,000 clones, roughly 80% of them present only once. The source material was PBMCs. These receptors all stem from a male donor in good health and CMV-seronegative. Both conserved end residues are part of each CDR3. The D gene is left open where the match is weak. Clone sizes are given selectively: once, few, many, or a class where the clone is expanded.

V	D	J	size	CDR3	DNA
TRBV4-1	TRBD2	TRBJ2-7	-	CASSRRVLAAYEQYF	TGTGCCAGCAGCCGCCGGGTTCTAGCGGCCTACGAGCAGTACTTC
TRBV27	-	TRBJ2-1	-	CASVRGGSYNEQFF	TGTGCCAGCGTAAGGGGTGGCTCCTACAATGAGCAGTTCTTC
TRBV5-4	-	TRBJ2-7	-	CASSLRAGVDEQYF	TGTGCCAGCAGCTTGAGGGCAGGGGTGGACGAGCAGTACTTC
TRBV29-1	TRBD1	TRBJ1-2	-	CSVGDRANYGYTF	TGCAGCGTTGGGGACAGAGCTAACTATGGCTACACCTTC
TRBV5-1	TRBD1	TRBJ2-3	-	CASSFPGTEYTDTQYF	TGCGCCAGCAGCTTCCCCGGGACAGAATATACAGATACGCAGTATTTT
TRBV5-6	TRBD1	TRBJ1-2	-	CASSFFTRQGNYGYTF	TGTGCCAGCAGCTTTTTTACGAGACAGGGGAACTATGGCTACACCTTC
TRBV5-4	TRBD2	TRBJ2-2	-	CASSGRTARGVPRELFF	TGTGCCAGCAGCGGCCGCACGGCCCGGGGGGTTCCCCGGGAGCTGTTTTTT
TRBV4-1	TRBD1	TRBJ1-1	-	CASSLTQGDTEAFF	TGCGCCAGCAGCCTCACCCAGGGGGACACTGAAGCTTTCTTT
TRBV11-3	TRBD1	TRBJ2-7	-	CASSRGQGGEQYF	TGTGCCAGCAGCCGGGGACAGGGGGGCGAGCAGTACTTC
TRBV7-2	TRBD1	TRBJ2-7	-	CASSIRTGSDEQYF	TGTGCCAGCAGCATAAGGACAGGGTCGGACGAGCAGTACTTC
TRBV5-1	-	TRBJ2-7	-	CASSLVGGEGYEQYF	TGCGCCAGCAGCTTGGTAGGGGGTGAAGGGTACGAGCAGTACTTC
TRBV15	-	TRBJ1-5	-	CATSRGGVSSNQPQHF	TGTGCCACCAGCAGAGGGGGGGTTTCGAGCAATCAGCCCCAGCATTTT
TRBV4-2	-	TRBJ2-5	-	CASSSPNKQETQYF	TGTGCCAGCAGTAGCCCCAACAAACAAGAGACCCAGTACTTC
TRBV9	TRBD1	TRBJ2-7	-	CASSAGTGTGIYEQYF	TGTGCCAGCAGCGCCGGGACCGGGACAGGGATCTACGAGCAGTACTTC
TRBV28	-	TRBJ2-1	-	CASSRGAGQFF	TGTGCCAGCTCTCGGGGAGCCGGGCAGTTCTTC
TRBV28	-	TRBJ1-5	few	CASSLPRTGPGHQPQHF	TGTGCCAGCAGTTTACCACGCACAGGGCCAGGGCATCAGCCCCAGCATTTT
TRBV2	-	TRBJ1-2	once	CASRRQPLSYTF	TGTGCCAGCAGACGACAGCCTCTCAGCTACACCTTC
TRBV5-6	TRBD1	TRBJ1-2	-	CASSRQGVLYGYTF	TGTGCCAGTTCACGACAGGGGGTCCTCTATGGCTACACCTTC
TRBV6-5	-	TRBJ2-7	-	CASSYRETYEQYF	TGTGCCAGCAGTTATCGGGAGACGTACGAGCAGTACTTC
TRBV25-1	TRBD2	TRBJ2-3	-	CASRDGTSGADTQYF	TGTGCCAGCAGGGACGGGACTAGCGGGGCAGATACGCAGTATTTT
TRBV27	-	TRBJ2-1	-	CASRPTGSYNEQFF	TGTGCCAGCAGACCAACCGGCTCCTACAATGAGCAGTTCTTC
TRBV30	TRBD1	TRBJ1-5	-	CAWSPSDRATQPQHF	TGTGCCTGGAGTCCTTCGGACAGGGCGACTCAGCCCCAGCATTTT
TRBV13	TRBD2	TRBJ2-7	-	CASSPGLAVTYEQYF	TGTGCCAGCAGCCCGGGACTAGCGGTAACCTACGAGCAGTACTTC
TRBV18	-	TRBJ2-7	-	CASSDTTSTPGIEQYF	TGTGCCAGCTCAGATACAACGTCGACCCCGGGGATCGAGCAGTACTTC
TRBV4-3	TRBD1	TRBJ2-5	-	CASSLWTGGKETQYF	TGCGCCAGCAGCCTTTGGACAGGGGGCAAGGAGACCCAGTACTTC
TRBV19	TRBD2	TRBJ2-1	once	CASSIVGGGDNEQFF	TGTGCCAGTAGTATTGTCGGCGGGGGGGACAATGAGCAGTTCTTC
TRBV28	-	TRBJ2-1	-	CASRPTGQGHYNEQFF	TGTGCCAGCAGGCCCACAGGCCAGGGTCACTACAATGAGCAGTTCTTC
TRBV6-5	-	TRBJ2-7	-	CASAGARGSTYEQYF	TGTGCCAGCGCGGGGGCTCGCGGATCTACCTACGAGCAGTACTTC
TRBV19	-	TRBJ1-2	-	CASKTANYGYTF	TGTGCCAGTAAAACAGCAAACTATGGCTACACCTTC
TRBV7-2	TRBD1	TRBJ2-7	-	CASRQGASYEQYF	TGTGCCAGCAGACAGGGGGCATCCTACGAGCAGTACTTC
TRBV6-5	TRBD1	TRBJ2-7	-	CASSYGSTGEEQYF	TGTGCCAGCAGTTACGGGAGTACAGGGGAAGAGCAGTACTTC
TRBV6-5	TRBD2	TRBJ2-3	-	CASSGTSVWDTQYF	TGTGCCAGCAGCGGGACTAGCGTGTGGGATACGCAGTATTTT
TRBV28	-	TRBJ2-7	-	CASSSPGEQVFYEQYF	TGTGCCAGCAGTTCCCCGGGGGAGCAGGTTTTCTACGAGCAGTACTTC
TRBV11-2	-	TRBJ2-3	-	CASRRTGRGRTDTQYF	TGTGCCAGCAGGAGAACAGGGAGAGGGCGCACAGATACGCAGTATTTT
TRBV4-1	-	TRBJ2-7	-	CASSQEYAVSYEQYF	TGCGCCAGCAGCCAAGAGTATGCAGTCTCCTACGAGCAGTACTTC
TRBV9	-	TRBJ2-1	-	CASSVGRWGLTYNEQFF	TGTGCCAGCAGCGTCGGTCGGTGGGGGCTAACCTACAATGAGCAGTTCTTC
TRBV11-2	-	TRBJ2-1	-	CASSFPPVLANLNNEQFF	TGTGCCAGCAGCTTCCCCCCGGTCCTAGCGAACTTAAACAATGAGCAGTTCTTC
TRBV4-3	TRBD1	TRBJ1-1	-	CASSQDLGTASDTEAFF	TGCGCCAGCAGCCAAGATCTCGGGACAGCGAGCGACACTGAAGCTTTCTTT
TRBV20-1	-	TRBJ1-4	-	CSARRGEKLFF	TGCAGTGCTAGACGGGGAGAAAAACTGTTTTTT
TRBV7-8	-	TRBJ2-7	few	CASSPRGSASREQYF	TGTGCCAGCAGTCCGCGAGGGTCCGCCTCCCGCGAGCAGTACTTC
TRBV14	-	TRBJ1-2	-	CASSPGTYYGYTF	TGTGCCAGCAGCCCCGGGACATACTATGGCTACACCTTC
TRBV6-5	-	TRBJ2-2	once	CASSLGLQGTGELFF	TGTGCCAGCAGTCTGGGCCTACAGGGTACCGGGGAGCTGTTTTTT
TRBV30	-	TRBJ2-5	once	CAWSSSARTVRETQYF	TGTGCCTGGAGTTCATCGGCCCGGACAGTCCGCGAGACCCAGTACTTC
TRBV5-1	-	TRBJ2-5	-	CASSLAAGKGETQYF	TGCGCCAGCAGCTTGGCGGCAGGGAAAGGAGAGACCCAGTACTTC
TRBV13	TRBD1	TRBJ1-2	-	CASSYRDRVEYGYTF	TGTGCCAGCAGCTACCGGGACAGGGTCGAGTATGGCTACACCTTC
TRBV6-1	TRBD1	TRBJ2-3	-	CASSEGQGADTQYF	TGTGCCAGCAGTGAAGGACAGGGGGCAGATACGCAGTATTTT
TRBV5-6	-	TRBJ2-7	-	CASSSSARGRVSGWEQYF	TGTGCCAGCAGTTCTTCCGCGCGGGGGCGTGTCTCGGGCTGGGAGCAGTACTTC
TRBV28	-	TRBJ1-2	-	CASSLKRALPPRDYGYTF	TGTGCCAGCAGTTTAAAGAGGGCGCTTCCTCCTAGGGACTATGGCTACACCTTC
TRBV7-6	-	TRBJ1-3	-	CASSTPRGTSGNTIYF	TGTGCCAGCAGCACACCAAGGGGAACCTCTGGAAACACCATATATTTT